This TCR beta chain appears in the sequencing data of a study of CD8 T cells in ankylosing spondylitis. Details on this clonotype: Its antigen is not known.

J was trimmed by 2 bases and V by 4 bases; bases with no gene match: 8. The germline CDR1 and CDR2 sequences are LGHNA and YNFKEQ. The CDR3 totals 17 residues. A quantitative 5'-RACE method, one with molecular barcodes, was used to make TCR beta libraries. TCRdb used MiXCR to reprocess the 5' RACE reads, holding one entry per CDR3 protein. The repertoire includes roughly 700,000 distinct CDR3 sequences, 19% of them detected once, and around 19% sits in the top ten. General observations from the study: Past studies reported some motif variants in reactive arthritis synovial fluid and blood. In ankylosing spondylitis patients, matched synovial fluid reportedly showed significant enrichment of disease-linked clones. With a CD8+ phenotype, disease-linked clones were relatively rare in peripheral blood. A TCR beta motif of several highly homologous variants seemed to mark ankylosing spondylitis blood.

The chain uses TRBV4-2 and TRBJ2-3; 11 bases map to TRBD2. The clonotype was recovered from a male donor with ankylosing spondylitis. Sequenced material: blood, either unsorted or a sorted T cell fraction (not recorded which). The CDR3 spells CASSPTTSGDTTDTQYF. CDR3 in DNA: TGTGCCAGCAGCCCAACGACTAGCGGGGACACCACAGATACGCAGTATTTT.